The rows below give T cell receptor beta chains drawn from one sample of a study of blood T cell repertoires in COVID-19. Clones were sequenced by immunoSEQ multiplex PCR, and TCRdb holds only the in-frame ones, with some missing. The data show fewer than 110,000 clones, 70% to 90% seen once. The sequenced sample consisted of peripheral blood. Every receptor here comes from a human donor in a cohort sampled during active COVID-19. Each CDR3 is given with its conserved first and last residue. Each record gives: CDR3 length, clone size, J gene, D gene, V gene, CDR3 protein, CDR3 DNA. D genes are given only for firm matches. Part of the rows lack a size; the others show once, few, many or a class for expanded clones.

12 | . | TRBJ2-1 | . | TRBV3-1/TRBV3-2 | CASSRGDNEQFF | TGTGCCAGCAGCCGGGGAGACAATGAGCAGTTCTTC
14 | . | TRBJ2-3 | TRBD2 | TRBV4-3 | CASSRAGRTDTQYF | TGCGCCAGCAGCCGAGCGGGAAGGACAGATACGCAGTATTTT
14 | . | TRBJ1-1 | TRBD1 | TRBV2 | CASSEKGARTEAFF | TGTGCCAGCAGTGAAAAGGGGGCGCGAACTGAAGCTTTCTTT
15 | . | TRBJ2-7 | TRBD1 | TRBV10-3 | CAIRPRTGDSYEQYF | TGTGCCATCCGACCCCGGACAGGGGACTCCTACGAGCAGTACTTC
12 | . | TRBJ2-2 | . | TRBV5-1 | CASSLAVGELFF | TGCGCCAGCAGCTTGGCGGTGGGGGAGCTGTTTTTT
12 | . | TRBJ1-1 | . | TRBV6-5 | CASTRPNTEAFF | TGTGCCAGCACCAGGCCGAACACTGAAGCTTTCTTT
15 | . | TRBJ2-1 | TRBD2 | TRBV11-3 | CASSLLAGGGSEQFF | TGTGCCAGCAGCTTACTAGCGGGGGGAGGAAGTGAGCAGTTCTTC
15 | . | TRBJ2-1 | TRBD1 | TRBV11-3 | CASSLEGTGFNEQFF | TGTGCCAGCAGCTTAGAGGGGACAGGGTTCAATGAGCAGTTCTTC
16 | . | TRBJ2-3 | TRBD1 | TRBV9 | CASSEQGARVTDTQYF | TGTGCCAGCAGCGAACAGGGGGCGCGGGTCACAGATACGCAGTATTTT
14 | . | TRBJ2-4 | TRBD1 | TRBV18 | CASSPTGSKNIQYF | TGTGCCAGCTCACCGACAGGGAGCAAAAACATTCAGTACTTC
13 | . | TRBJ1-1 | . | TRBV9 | CASSARGDTEAFF | TGTGCCAGCAGCGCTCGGGGGGACACTGAAGCTTTCTTT
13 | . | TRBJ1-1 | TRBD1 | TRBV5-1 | CASSSGQGAKAFF | TGCGCCAGCAGCTCAGGACAGGGGGCGAAAGCTTTCTTT
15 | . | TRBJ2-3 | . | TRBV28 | CASSLRGRYTDTQYF | TGTGCCAGCAGTTTAAGGGGCAGATACACAGATACGCAGTATTTT
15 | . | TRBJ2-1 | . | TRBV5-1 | CASSFLQGTSNEQFF | TGCGCCAGCAGCTTCCTACAGGGTACCTCTAATGAGCAGTTCTTC
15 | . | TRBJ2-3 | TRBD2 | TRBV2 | CASSEGGLAGYTQYF | TGTGCCAGCAGTGAAGGCGGACTAGCGGGCTATACGCAGTATTTT
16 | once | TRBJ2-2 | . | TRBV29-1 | CSVEDINGIYTGELFF | TGCAGCGTTGAAGATATAAACGGGATATACACCGGGGAGCTGTTTTTT
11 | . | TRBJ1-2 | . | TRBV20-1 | CSASAQYGYTF | TGCAGTGCTAGTGCGCAGTATGGCTACACCTTC
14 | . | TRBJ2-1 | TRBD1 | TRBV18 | CASLRGSSYNEQFF | TGTGCCAGCCTCAGGGGGAGCTCCTACAATGAGCAGTTCTTC
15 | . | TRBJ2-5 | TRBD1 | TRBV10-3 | CAISRDRGQSETQYF | TGTGCCATCAGTAGGGACAGGGGGCAGTCGGAGACCCAGTACTTC
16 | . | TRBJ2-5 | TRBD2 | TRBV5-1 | CASSLGTAREGETQYF | TGCGCCAGCAGCTTGGGTACCGCGAGGGAGGGGGAGACCCAGTACTTC
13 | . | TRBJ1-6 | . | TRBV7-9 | CASGGLLNSPLHF | TGTGCCAGCGGGGGACTGTTGAATTCACCCCTCCACTTT
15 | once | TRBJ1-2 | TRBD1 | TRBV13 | CASSSSDRGSYGYTF | TGTGCCAGCAGCTCATCGGACAGGGGTAGTTATGGCTACACCTTC
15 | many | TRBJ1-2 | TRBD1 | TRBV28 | CASSFPMTGRYGYTF | TGTGCCAGCAGTTTCCCCATGACAGGGCGCTATGGCTACACCTTC
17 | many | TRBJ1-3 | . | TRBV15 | CATSRAGGSFSGNTIYF | TGTGCCACCAGCAGAGCGGGAGGAAGCTTTTCTGGAAACACCATATATTTT
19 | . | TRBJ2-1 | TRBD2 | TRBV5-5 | CASSLATLAGTHSYNEQFF | TGTGCCAGCAGCTTGGCTACACTAGCGGGGACGCACTCCTACAATGAGCAGTTCTTC
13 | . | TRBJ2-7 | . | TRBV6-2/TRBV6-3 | CASSSWTRREQYF | TGTGCCAGCAGTTCGTGGACTCGACGAGAGCAGTACTTC
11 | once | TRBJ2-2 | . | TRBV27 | CASARGGELFF | TGTGCCAGTGCCCGGGGCGGGGAGCTGTTTTTT
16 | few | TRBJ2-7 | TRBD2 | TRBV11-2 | CASSDRLAGRTYEQYF | TGTGCCAGCAGCGACCGACTAGCGGGAAGAACCTACGAGCAGTACTTC
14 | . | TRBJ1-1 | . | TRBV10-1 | CASRRGGWDTEAFF | TGCGCCAGCCGGCGGGGCGGGTGGGACACTGAAGCTTTCTTT
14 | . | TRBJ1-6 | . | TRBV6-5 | CASSFRQGNSPLHF | TGTGCCAGCAGTTTTCGGCAGGGGAATTCACCCCTCCACTTT
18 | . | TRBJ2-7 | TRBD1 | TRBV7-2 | CASSLVGQGPAPPYEQYF | TGTGCCAGCAGCTTAGTGGGACAGGGGCCCGCCCCTCCCTACGAGCAGTACTTC
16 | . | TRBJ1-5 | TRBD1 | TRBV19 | CASSIVRGQGYQPQHF | TGTGCCAGTAGTATAGTCCGGGGACAGGGTTATCAGCCCCAGCATTTT
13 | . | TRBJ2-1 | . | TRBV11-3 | CASSLSLYNEQFF | TGTGCCAGCAGCTTAAGCCTCTACAATGAGCAGTTCTTC
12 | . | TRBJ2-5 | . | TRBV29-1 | CSVGPLQETQYF | TGCAGCGTTGGGCCTTTACAAGAGACCCAGTACTTC
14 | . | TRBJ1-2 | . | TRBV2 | CASRADREGAGYTF | TGTGCCAGCAGGGCGGACCGCGAAGGGGCTGGCTACACCTTC
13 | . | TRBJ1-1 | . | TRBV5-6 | CASGDLGNTEAFF | TGTGCCAGCGGGGACTTGGGGAACACTGAAGCTTTCTTT
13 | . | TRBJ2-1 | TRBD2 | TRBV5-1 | CATTPGGHNEQFF | TGCGCCACCACCCCGGGAGGGCACAATGAGCAGTTCTTC
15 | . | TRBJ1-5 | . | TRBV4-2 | CASSQEGGGNQPQHF | TGTGCCAGCAGCCAAGAGGGAGGGGGAAATCAGCCCCAGCATTTT
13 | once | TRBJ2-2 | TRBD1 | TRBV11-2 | CASSLQGARELFF | TGTGCCAGCAGCTTACAGGGGGCCCGGGAGCTGTTTTTT
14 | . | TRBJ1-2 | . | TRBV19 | CASSIERRNYGYTF | TGTGCCAGTAGTATAGAGCGGAGAAACTATGGCTACACCTTC
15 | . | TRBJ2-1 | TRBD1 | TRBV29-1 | CSVITGTGSYNEQFF | TGCAGCGTCATAACCGGGACAGGGTCCTACAATGAGCAGTTCTTC
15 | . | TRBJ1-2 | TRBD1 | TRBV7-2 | CASSAWVTGASGYTF | TGTGCCAGCAGCGCCTGGGTAACAGGGGCAAGTGGCTACACCTTC
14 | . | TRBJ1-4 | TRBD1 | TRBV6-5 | CASSYRGRGEKLFF | TGTGCCAGCAGTTACAGGGGGCGAGGTGAAAAACTGTTTTTT
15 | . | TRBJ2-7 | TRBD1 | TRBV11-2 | CASSSTGGASHEQYF | TGTGCCAGCAGCTCGACAGGGGGCGCGTCGCACGAGCAGTACTTC
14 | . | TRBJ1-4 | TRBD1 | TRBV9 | CASSQQGVGEKLFF | TGTGCCAGCAGCCAACAGGGGGTTGGTGAAAAACTGTTTTTT
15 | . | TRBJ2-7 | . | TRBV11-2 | CASSLVAGAYYEQYF | TGTGCCAGCAGCCTGGTGGCAGGGGCATACTACGAGCAGTACTTC